The entry below gives a single TCR beta chain sequence along with its context. The antigen is not known. The CDR3 runs 13 residues. This sample is drawn from a study of T cell responses to AZD1222 COVID-19 vaccine. General observations from the study: CD4 TCRs linked to vaccination spanned spike, dominating at 160-218 and 743-854. Recipients of two AZD1222 doses showed rising Spike-specific TCR breadth and depth. Reports indicate that nearly half of spike-specific TCRs are directed at unmutated variant regions. White British donors predominated, females outnumbered males, and clonal diversity was possibly underestimated.

Assay: immunoSEQ multiplex PCR; the TCRdb copy retains only in-frame clones and omits some. This sample has about 86,000 clones, with about 92% found just once. This specimen was peripheral blood, taken 28 days after the second AZD1222 dose. This chain links TRBV21-1 with TRBJ2-5. TRBV21-1 is designated a pseudogene. The TCR originated in an adult who received the AZD1222 COVID-19 vaccine. Here the CDR3 DNA reads TGTGCCAGCAGCAAAAGACCTTCTGAGACCCAGTACTTC. Its protein product is CASSKRPSETQYF.